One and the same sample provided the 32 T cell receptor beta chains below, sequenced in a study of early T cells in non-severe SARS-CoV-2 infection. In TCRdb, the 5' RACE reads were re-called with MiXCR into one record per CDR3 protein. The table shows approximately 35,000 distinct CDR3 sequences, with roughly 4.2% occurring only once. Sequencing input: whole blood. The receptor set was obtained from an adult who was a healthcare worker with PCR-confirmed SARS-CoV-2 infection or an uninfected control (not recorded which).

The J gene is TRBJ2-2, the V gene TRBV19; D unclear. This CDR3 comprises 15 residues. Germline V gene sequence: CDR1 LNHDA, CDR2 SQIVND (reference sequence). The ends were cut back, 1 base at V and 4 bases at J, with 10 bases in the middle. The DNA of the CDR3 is TGTGCCAGTAGTATAGGGACCCGGGCCACCGGGGAGCTGTTTTTT. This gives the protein CASSIGTRATGELFF.

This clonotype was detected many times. The CDR3 spells CASSDSDRASYNEQFF. Written as DNA, the CDR3 is TGTGCCAGCAGTGATTCCGACAGGGCCTCCTACAATGAGCAGTTCTTC. This chain uses TRBV6-4 with TRBJ2-1; 7 nucleotides align to TRBD1. CDR3 length: 16 amino acids. J was trimmed by 0 bases and V by 3 bases; bases with no gene match: 5. Germline values: CDR1 MRHNA, CDR2 SNTAGT.

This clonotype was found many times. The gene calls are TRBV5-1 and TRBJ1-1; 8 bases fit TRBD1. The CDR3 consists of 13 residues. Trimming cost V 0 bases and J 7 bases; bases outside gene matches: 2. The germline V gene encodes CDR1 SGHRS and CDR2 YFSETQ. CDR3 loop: CASSLGGQGEAFF. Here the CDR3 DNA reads TGCGCCAGCAGCTTGGGCGGACAGGGTGAAGCTTTCTTT.

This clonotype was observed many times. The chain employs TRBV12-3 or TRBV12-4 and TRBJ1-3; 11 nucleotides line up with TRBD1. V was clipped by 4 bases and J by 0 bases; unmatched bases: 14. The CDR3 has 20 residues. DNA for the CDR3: TGTGCCAGCAGTTCCCCGGGACAGGGGGTTGCAGGGCCCTCTGGAAACACCATATATTTT. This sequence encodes CASSSPGQGVAGPSGNTIYF.

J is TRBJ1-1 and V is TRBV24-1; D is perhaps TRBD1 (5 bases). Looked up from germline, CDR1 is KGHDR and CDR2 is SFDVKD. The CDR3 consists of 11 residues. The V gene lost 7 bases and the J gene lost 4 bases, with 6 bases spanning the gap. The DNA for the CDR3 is TGTGCCACCAGCGACAGCACTGAAGCTTTCTTT. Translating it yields CATSDSTEAFF.

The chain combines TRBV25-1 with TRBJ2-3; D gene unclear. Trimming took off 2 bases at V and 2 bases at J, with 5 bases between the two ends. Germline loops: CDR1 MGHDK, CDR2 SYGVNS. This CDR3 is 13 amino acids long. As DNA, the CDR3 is TGTGCCAGCAGTGAAGGACCCACAGATACGCAGTATTTT. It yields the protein CASSEGPTDTQYF.

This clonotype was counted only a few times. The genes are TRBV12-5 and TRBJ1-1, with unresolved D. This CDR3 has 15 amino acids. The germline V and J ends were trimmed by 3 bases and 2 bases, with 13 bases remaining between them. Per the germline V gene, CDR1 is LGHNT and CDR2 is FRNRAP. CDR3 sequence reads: CASGFPFRSNTEAFF. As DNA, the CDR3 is TGTGCTAGTGGTTTCCCCTTTAGATCTAACACTGAAGCTTTCTTT.

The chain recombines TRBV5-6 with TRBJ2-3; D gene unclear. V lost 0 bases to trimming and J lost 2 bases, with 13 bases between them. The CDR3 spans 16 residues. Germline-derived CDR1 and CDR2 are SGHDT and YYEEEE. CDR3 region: CASSLEVKSVTDTQYF. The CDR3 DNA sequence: TGTGCCAGCAGCTTGGAGGTCAAGTCGGTCACAGATACGCAGTATTTT.

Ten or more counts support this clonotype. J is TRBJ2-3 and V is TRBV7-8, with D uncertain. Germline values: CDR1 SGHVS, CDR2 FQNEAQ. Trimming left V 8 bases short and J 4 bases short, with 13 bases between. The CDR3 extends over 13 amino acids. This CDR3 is CASLLRFADTQYF. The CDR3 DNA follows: TGTGCCAGCCTCCTTAGATTCGCAGATACGCAGTATTTT.

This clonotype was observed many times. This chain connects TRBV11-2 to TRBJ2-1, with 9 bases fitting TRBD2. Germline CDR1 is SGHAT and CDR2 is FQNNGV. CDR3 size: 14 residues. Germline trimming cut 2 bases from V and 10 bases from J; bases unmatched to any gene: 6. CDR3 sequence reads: CASSLPAGGREQFF. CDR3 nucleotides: TGTGCCAGCAGCTTACCAGCGGGAGGCCGGGAGCAGTTCTTC. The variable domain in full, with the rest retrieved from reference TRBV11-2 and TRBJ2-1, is EAGVAQSPRYKIIEKRQSVAFWCNPISGHATLYWYQQILGQGPKLLIQFQNNGVVDDSQLPKDRFSAERLKGVDSTLKIQPAKLEDSAVYLCASSLPAGGREQFFGPGTRLTVL.

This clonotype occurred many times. The CDR3 loop reads CASSFYGGTEAFF. Here the CDR3 DNA reads TGTGCCAGCAGCTTTTATGGGGGGACTGAAGCTTTCTTT. The genes are TRBV7-2 and TRBJ1-1; D perhaps matches TRBD1 (5 bases). This CDR3 contains 13 residues. V was clipped by 3 bases and J by 5 bases, with 10 bases between them. The germline V gene has CDR1 SGHTA and CDR2 FQGNSA. The entire variable domain, with the rest obtained from reference TRBV7-2 and TRBJ1-1, is as follows: GAGVSQSPSNKVTEKGKDVELRCDPISGHTALYWYRQSLGQGLEFLIYFQGNSAPDKSGLPSDRFSAERTGGSVSTLTIQRTQQEDSAVYLCASSFYGGTEAFFGQGTRLTVV.

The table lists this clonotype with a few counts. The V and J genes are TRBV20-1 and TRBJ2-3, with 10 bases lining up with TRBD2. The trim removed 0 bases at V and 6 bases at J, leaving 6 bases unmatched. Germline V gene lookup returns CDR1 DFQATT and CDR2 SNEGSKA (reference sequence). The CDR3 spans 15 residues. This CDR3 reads CSARDVAGGRDTQYF. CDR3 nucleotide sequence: TGCAGTGCTAGAGATGTAGCGGGGGGTAGGGATACGCAGTATTTT.

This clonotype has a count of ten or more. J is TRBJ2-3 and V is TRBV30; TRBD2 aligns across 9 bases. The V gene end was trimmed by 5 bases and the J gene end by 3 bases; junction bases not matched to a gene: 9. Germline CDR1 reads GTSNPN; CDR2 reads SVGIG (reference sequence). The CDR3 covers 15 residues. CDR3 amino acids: CAWEMLAGRTDTQYF. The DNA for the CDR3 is TGTGCCTGGGAAATGCTAGCGGGACGGACAGATACGCAGTATTTT.

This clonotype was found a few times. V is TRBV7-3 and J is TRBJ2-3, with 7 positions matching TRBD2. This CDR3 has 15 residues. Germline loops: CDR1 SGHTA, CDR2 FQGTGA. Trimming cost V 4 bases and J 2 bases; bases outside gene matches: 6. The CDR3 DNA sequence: TGTGCCAGCAGCTCATCTAGCGGAATCACAGATACGCAGTATTTT. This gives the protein CASSSSSGITDTQYF.

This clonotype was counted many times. The CDR3 DNA sequence: TGTGCCAGCAGCTTAGCGTTGCAGGGGGAAGGGCATGGCTACACCTTC. Translating gives CASSLALQGEGHGYTF. The chain is built from TRBV7-9 and TRBJ1-2; TRBD1 aligns across 7 bases. CDR1 is SEHNR and CDR2 is FQNEAQ in the germline V gene (reference sequence). CDR3 length: 16 amino acids. Losses at the gene ends were 0 bases for V and 6 bases for J; bases not matched to a gene: 10. Supplemented by reference TRBV7-9 and TRBJ1-2, the full variable domain reads DTGVSQNPRHKITKRGQNVTFRCDPISEHNRLYWYRQTLGQGPEFLTYFQNEAQLEKSRLLSDRFSAERPKGSFSTLEIQRTEQGDSAMYLCASSLALQGEGHGYTFGSGTRLTVV.

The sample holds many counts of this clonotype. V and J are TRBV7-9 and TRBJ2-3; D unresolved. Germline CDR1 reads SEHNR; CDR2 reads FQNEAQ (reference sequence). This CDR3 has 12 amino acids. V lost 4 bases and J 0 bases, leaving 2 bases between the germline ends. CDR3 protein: CASSWSTDTQYF. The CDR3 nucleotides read TGTGCCAGCAGCTGGAGCACAGATACGCAGTATTTT.

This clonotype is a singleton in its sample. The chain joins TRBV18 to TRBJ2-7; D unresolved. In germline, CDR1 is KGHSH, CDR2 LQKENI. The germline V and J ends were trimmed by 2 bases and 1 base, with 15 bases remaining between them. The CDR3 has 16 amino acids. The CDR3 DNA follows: TGTGCCAGCTCACCAACCCTACATAACCCTTCCTACGAGCAGTACTTC. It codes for CASSPTLHNPSYEQYF.

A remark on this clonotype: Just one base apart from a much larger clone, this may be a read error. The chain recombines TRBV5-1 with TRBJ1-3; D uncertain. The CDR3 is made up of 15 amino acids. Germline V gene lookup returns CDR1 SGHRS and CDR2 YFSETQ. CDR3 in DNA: TGCGTCAGCAGCTTGCGGGGTACAAGCGGAGACACCATATATTTT. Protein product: CVSSLRGTSGDTIYF.

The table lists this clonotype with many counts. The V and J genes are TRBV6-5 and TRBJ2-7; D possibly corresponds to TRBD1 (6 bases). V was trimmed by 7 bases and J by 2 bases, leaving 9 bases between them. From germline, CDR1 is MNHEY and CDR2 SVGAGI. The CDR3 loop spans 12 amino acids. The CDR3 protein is CASKGVPYEQYF. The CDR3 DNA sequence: TGTGCCAGCAAGGGGGTCCCCTACGAGCAGTACTTC.

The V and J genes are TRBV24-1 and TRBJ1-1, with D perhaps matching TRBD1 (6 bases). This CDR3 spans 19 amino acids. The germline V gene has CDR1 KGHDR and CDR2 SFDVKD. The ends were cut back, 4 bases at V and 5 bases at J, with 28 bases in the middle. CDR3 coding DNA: TGTGCCACCAGTGAACTGCCCACAGGGAAGGGGACTGAGGGGACTGAAGCTTTCTTT. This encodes CATSELPTGKGTEGTEAFF.

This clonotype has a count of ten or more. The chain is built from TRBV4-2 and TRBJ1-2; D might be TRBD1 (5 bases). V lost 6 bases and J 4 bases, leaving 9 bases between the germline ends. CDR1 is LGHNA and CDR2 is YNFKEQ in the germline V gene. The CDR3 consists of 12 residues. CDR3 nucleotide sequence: TGTGCCAGCAGTCTCGACAGCTATGGCTACACCTTC. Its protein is CASSLDSYGYTF.

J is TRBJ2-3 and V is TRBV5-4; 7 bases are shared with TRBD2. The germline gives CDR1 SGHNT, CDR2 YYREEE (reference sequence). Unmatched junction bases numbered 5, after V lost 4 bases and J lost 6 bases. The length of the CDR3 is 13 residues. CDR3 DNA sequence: TGTGCCAGCAGCGTACGGGGGGTTGATACGCAGTATTTT. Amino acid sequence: CASSVRGVDTQYF.

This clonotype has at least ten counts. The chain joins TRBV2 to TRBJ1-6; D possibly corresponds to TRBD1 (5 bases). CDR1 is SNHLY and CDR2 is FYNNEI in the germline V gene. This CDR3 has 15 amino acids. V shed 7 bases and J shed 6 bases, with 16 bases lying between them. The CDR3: CASIKERGANSPLHF. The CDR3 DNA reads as TGTGCCAGCATTAAGGAGAGAGGGGCTAATTCACCCCTCCACTTT.

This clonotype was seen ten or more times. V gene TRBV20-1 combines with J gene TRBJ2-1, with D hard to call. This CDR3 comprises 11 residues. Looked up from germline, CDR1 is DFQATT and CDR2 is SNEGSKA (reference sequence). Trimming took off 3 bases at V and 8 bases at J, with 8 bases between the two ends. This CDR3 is CSARKSDEQFF. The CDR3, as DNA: TGCAGTGCTAGGAAGAGCGATGAGCAGTTCTTC.

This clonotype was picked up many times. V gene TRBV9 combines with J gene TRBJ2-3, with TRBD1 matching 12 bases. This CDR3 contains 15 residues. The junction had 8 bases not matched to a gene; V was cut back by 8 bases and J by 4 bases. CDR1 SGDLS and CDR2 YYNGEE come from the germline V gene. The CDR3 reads CASNPGQGASDTQYF. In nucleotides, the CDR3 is TGTGCCAGTAACCCGGGACAGGGGGCATCAGATACGCAGTATTTT.

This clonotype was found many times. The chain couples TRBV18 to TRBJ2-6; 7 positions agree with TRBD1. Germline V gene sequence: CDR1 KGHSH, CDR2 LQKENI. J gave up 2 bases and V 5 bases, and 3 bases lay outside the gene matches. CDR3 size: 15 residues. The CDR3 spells CASSGQVPGANVLTF. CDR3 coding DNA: TGTGCCAGCTCAGGACAGGTCCCTGGGGCCAACGTCCTGACTTTC. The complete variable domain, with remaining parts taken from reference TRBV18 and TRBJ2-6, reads NAGVMQNPRHLVRRRGQEARLRCSPMKGHSHVYWYRQLPEEGLKFMVYLQKENIIDESGMPKERFSAEFPKEGPSILRIQQVVRGDSAAYFCASSGQVPGANVLTFGAGSRLTVL.

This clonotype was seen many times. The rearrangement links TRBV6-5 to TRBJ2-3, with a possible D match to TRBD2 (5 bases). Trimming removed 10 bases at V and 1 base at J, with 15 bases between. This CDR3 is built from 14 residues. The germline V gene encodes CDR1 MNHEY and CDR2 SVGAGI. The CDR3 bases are TGTGCCACCATCCGCCCCGGGGGCACAGATACGCAGTATTTT. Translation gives CATIRPGGTDTQYF.

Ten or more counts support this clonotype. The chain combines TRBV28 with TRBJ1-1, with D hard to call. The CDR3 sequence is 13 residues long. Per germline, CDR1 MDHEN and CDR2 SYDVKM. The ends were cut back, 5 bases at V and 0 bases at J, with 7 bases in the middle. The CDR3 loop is CASSPALNTEAFF. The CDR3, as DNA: TGTGCCAGCAGTCCAGCGTTGAACACTGAAGCTTTCTTT.

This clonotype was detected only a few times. This chain's CDR3 is CASSPQGALDTQYF. CDR3 sequence (DNA): TGTGCCAGCAGCCCCCAGGGGGCGCTTGATACGCAGTATTTT. The chain carries TRBV7-3 and TRBJ2-3; 8 bases fit TRBD1. The junction had 7 bases not matched to a gene; V was cut back by 5 bases and J by 6 bases. Germline loops: CDR1 SGHTA, CDR2 FQGTGA. The CDR3 loop spans 14 amino acids.

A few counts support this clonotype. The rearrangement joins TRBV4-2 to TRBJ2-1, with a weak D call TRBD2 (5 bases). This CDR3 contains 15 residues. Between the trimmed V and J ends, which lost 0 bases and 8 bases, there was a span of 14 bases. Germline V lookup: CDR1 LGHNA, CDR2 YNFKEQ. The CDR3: CASSQESSWGDEQFF. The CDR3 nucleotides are TGTGCCAGCAGCCAAGAGAGTAGCTGGGGAGATGAGCAGTTCTTC.

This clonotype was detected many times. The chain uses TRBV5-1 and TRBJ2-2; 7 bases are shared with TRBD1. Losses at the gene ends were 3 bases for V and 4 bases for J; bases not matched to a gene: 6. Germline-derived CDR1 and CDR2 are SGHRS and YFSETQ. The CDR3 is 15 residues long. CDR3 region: CASSYAGTVTGELFF. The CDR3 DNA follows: TGCGCCAGCAGCTATGCTGGGACAGTCACCGGGGAGCTGTTTTTT.

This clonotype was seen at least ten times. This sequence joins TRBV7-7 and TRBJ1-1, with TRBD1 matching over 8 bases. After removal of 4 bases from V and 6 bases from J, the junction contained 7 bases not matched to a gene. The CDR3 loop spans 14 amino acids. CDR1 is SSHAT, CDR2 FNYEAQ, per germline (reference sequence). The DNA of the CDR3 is TGTGCCAGCAGCTCTGGACAGGGCAACGCTGAAGCTTTCTTT. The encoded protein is CASSSGQGNAEAFF.